This TCR beta chain was sequenced during a study of siplizumab effects on memory and regulatory T cells. Repertoires were generated with immunoSEQ multiplex PCR, while TCRdb's copy carries only in-frame clones and drops some. Among more than 85,000 clones listed, around 93% were seen once. The V end was cut by 8 bases, the J end by 2 bases, with 11 bases between. The germline V gene has CDR1 MNHNS and CDR2 SASEGT. The CDR3 contains 13 residues. About this clone: The antigen is not known.

Study-level results: Unstimulated naive T cells seemed to show more diversity than memory cells did, and they also seemed to be among the major contributors to the alloresponse. Researchers could map only a minor fraction of alloreactive clones to unstimulated subsets.

Sequenced material: CD4+ T cells sorted from blood. The chain recombines TRBV6-1 with TRBJ2-3, with D possibly being TRBD2 (6 bases). This clonotype originated in a human donor in good health. The CDR3 reads CASRGLNTDTQYF. CDR3 nucleotide sequence: TGTGCCAGCCGGGGACTGAACACAGATACGCAGTATTTT.